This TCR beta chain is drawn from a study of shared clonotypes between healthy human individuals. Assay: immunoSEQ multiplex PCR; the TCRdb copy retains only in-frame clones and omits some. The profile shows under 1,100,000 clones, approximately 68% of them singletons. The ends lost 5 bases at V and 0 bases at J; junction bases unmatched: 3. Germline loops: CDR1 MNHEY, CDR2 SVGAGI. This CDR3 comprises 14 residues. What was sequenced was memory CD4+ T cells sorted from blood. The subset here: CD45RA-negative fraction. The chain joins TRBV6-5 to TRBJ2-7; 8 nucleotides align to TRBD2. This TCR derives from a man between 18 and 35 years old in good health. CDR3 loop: CASSNSGNSYEQYF. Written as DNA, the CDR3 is TGTGCCAGCAGTAATAGCGGGAACTCCTACGAGCAGTACTTC.